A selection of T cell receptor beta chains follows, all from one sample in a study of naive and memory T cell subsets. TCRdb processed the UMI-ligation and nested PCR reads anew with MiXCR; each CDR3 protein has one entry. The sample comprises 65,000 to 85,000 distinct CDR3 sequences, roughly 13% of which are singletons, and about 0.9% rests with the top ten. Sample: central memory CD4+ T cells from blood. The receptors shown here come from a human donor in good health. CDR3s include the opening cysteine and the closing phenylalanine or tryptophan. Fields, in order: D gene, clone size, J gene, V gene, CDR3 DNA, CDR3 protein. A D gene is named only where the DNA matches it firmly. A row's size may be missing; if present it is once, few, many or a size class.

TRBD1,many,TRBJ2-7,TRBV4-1,TGCGCCAGCAGCCAAGGGGTGGACAGGCCGTACGAGCAGTACTTC,CASSQGVDRPYEQYF
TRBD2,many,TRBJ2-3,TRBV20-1,TGCAGTGCTACCCCCCCTAGCGGGAGGACAGATACGCAGTATTTT,CSATPPSGRTDTQYF
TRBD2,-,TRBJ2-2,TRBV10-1,TGCGCCAGCACCCTTCTAGCGGGAGCGGGGTACACCGGGGAGCTGTTTTTT,CASTLLAGAGYTGELFF
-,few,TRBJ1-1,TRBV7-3,TGTGCCAGCAGCTTAACGGGGCGGGGATACAATCCGGTGAACACTGAAGCTTTCTTT,CASSLTGRGYNPVNTEAFF
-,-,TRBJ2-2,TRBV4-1,TGCGCCAGCAGCCAAGCCTTCTACACCGGGGAGCTGTTTTTT,CASSQAFYTGELFF
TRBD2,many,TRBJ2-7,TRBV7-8,TGTGCCAGCAGCTTAGTTGGTAGCCTAGCGGGTGGCGGGCAGTACTTC,CASSLVGSLAGGGQYF
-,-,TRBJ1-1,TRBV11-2,TGTGCCAGCAGCCCCGGGGCTGCTCGGAACACTGAAGCTTTCTTT,CASSPGAARNTEAFF
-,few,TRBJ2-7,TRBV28,TGTGCCAGCAGTTTATCTCGAGATGGGGAGCAGTACTTC,CASSLSRDGEQYF
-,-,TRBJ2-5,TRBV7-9,TGTGCCAGCAGCTTAGGAGGGTGTGGGGTAGAGACCCAGTACTTC,CASSLGGCGVETQYF
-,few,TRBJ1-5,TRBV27,TGTGCCAGCAGTTTTCAGGGAATTAGCAATCAGCCCCAGCATTTT,CASSFQGISNQPQHF
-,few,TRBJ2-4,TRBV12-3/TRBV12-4,TGTGCCAGCAGTTTAGATACGCAAAACATTCAGTACTTC,CASSLDTQNIQYF
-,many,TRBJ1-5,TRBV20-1,TGCAGTGCTAGATGGCCAGTGGGCGATCAGCCCCAGCATTTT,CSARWPVGDQPQHF
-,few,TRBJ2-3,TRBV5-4,TGTGCCAGCAGCCAGGAGTGGTCCACAGATACGCAGTATTTT,CASSQEWSTDTQYF
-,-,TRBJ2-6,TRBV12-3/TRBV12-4,TGTGCCAGCAGTTTAGGGGGATCTGCAGTCTGGGCCAACGTCCTGACTTTC,CASSLGGSAVWANVLTF
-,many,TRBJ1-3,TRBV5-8,TGTGCCAGCAGCTCCTTTTTCGGGGGATCTGGAAACACCATATATTTT,CASSSFFGGSGNTIYF
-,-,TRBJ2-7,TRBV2,TGTGCCACCACAGACAGTGGCGAGCAGTACTTC,CATTDSGEQYF
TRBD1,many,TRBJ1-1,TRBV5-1,TGCGCCAGCAGCACGGGACAGACGAATGGCGGTGAAGCTTTCTTT,CASSTGQTNGGEAFF
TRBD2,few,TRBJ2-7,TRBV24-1,TGTGCCACCGGAACCGGGACTAGCTGCGAGCAGTACTTC,CATGTGTSCEQYF
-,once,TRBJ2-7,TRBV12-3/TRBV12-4,TGTGCCAGCAGCGGCCCAGGGAGCTCCTACGAGCAGTACTTC,CASSGPGSSYEQYF
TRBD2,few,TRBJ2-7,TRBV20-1,TGCAGTGCTAGAGATTGGGGAACTAGCGGCTACGAGCAGTACTTC,CSARDWGTSGYEQYF
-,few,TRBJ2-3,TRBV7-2,TGTGCCAGCAGCTCGGGCTCTAGCACAGATACGCAGTATTTT,CASSSGSSTDTQYF
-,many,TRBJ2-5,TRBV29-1,TGCAGCGTGGGCGATGGGGCTTTGGGGGAGACCCAGTACTTC,CSVGDGALGETQYF
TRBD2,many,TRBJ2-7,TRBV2,TGTGCCAGCACTCCCCGGGAGGGGAGCGAGCAGTACTTC,CASTPREGSEQYF
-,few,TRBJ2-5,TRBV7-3,TGTGCCAGCAGCTTATCCGGGAAGGAGACCCAGTACTTC,CASSLSGKETQYF
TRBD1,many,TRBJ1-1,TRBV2,TGTGCCAGCGGACAGGGATACACTGAAGCTTTCTTT,CASGQGYTEAFF
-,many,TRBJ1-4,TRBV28,TGTGCCAGCAGAGGCGGGGCCGCCAATGAAAAACTGTTTTTT,CASRGGAANEKLFF
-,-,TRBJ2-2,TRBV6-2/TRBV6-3,TGTGCCAGCAGTTGGACTGCGAACACCGGGGAGCTGTTTTTT,CASSWTANTGELFF
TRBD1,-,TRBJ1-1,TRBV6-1,TGTGCCAGCAGTGAACAGACAGGGGTTTCTGAAGCTTTCTTT,CASSEQTGVSEAFF
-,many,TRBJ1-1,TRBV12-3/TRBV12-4,TGTGCCAGCAGTCAGGGACGGCGTGAAGCTTTCTTT,CASSQGRREAFF
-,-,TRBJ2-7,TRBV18,TGTGCCAGCTCACCAATCGAAGCCGAGCAGTACTTC,CASSPIEAEQYF
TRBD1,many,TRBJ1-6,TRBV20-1,TGCAGTGCCGTATCACAGGGGAGCTCCTATAATTCACCCCTCCACTTT,CSAVSQGSSYNSPLHF
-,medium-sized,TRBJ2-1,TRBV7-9,TGTGCCACCGACCCCGGGGCAGCCTACAATGAGCAGTTCTTC,CATDPGAAYNEQFF
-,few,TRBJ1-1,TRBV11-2,TGTGCCAGCAGCTTAACTGACCGATACACTGAAGCTTTCTTT,CASSLTDRYTEAFF
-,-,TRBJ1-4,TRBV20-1,TGCAGTGCTAGACTTAATGGAAAACTGTTTTTT,CSARLNGKLFF
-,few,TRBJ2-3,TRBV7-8,TGTGCCAGCAGACTTCAGGGGTTGGCAGATACGCAGTATTTT,CASRLQGLADTQYF
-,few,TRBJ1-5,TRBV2,TGTGCCAGCAGTGTTGAAAAGGCTGAGCCCCAGCATTTT,CASSVEKAEPQHF
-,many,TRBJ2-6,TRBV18,TGTGCCAGCTCACCTTACCGGGACGGAAGCTCTGGGGCCAACGTCCTGACTTTC,CASSPYRDGSSGANVLTF
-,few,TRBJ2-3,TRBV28,TGTGCCAGCACCCCTCAGGGTGCGGATACGCAGTATTTT,CASTPQGADTQYF
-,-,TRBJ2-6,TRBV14,TGTGCCAGCAGCCACCGGAGGCCTGGGGCCAACGTCCTGACTTTC,CASSHRRPGANVLTF
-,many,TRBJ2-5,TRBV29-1,TGCAGCGTTGAGTTTGGCGGCCAAGAGACCCAGTACTTC,CSVEFGGQETQYF
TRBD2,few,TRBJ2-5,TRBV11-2,TGTGCCAGCAGCTCCGGTCCCGCGGGAGGGGAGGAGACCCAGTACTTC,CASSSGPAGGEETQYF
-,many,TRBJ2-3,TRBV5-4,TGTGCCAGCAGCTTCCGCACAGATACGCAGTATTTT,CASSFRTDTQYF
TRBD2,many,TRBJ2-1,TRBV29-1,TGCAGCTCCGACGGGCTAGCGGGAGGGAGCAATGAGCAGTTCTTC,CSSDGLAGGSNEQFF
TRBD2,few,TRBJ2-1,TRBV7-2,TGTGCCAGCAGCGTGGGACTAGGTTTCAATGAGCAGTTCTTC,CASSVGLGFNEQFF
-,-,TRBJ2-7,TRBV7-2,TGTGCCAGCAGCCCAGAGGGCAGGTCCAGCTCCTACGAGCAGTACTTC,CASSPEGRSSSYEQYF
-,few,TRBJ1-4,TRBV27,TGTGCCAGCAGTTTGGTCACGGCCGATGAAAAACTGTTTTTT,CASSLVTADEKLFF
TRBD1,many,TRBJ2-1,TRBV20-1,TGCAGTGCTACAGGGGGTGTCGATGAGCAGTTCTTC,CSATGGVDEQFF
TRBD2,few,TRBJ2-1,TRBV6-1,TGTGCCAGCAATAGACAGAGCGGGAGCTTAAATGAGCAGTTCTTC,CASNRQSGSLNEQFF
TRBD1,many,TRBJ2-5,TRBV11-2,TGTGCCAGCAGTCCGGACAGGGTCGAGACCCAGTACTTC,CASSPDRVETQYF
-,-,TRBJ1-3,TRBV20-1,TGCAGTGCTAGATCGGTGAGCTCTGGAAACACCATATATTTT,CSARSVSSGNTIYF
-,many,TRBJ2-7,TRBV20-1,TGCAGTGCTAGAGCACCCTCTAGCGAGTTATACGAGCAGTACTTC,CSARAPSSELYEQYF
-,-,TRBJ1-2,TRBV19,TGTGCCAGCACTTTAACGGGGACCACCAACTATGGCTACACCTTC,CASTLTGTTNYGYTF
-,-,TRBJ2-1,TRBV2,TGTGCCAGCAGAAAACTAGCCACGGGATACAATGAGCAGTTCTTC,CASRKLATGYNEQFF
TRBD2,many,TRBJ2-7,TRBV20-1,TGCAGTGCTAGATCGCTAGCGGGAGGAACCTACGAGCAGTACTTC,CSARSLAGGTYEQYF
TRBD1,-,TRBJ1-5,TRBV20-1,TGCAGTGCTAGAGCCCGGACAGGGGGCAAGACTCAGCCCCAGCATTTT,CSARARTGGKTQPQHF
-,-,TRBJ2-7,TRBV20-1,TGCAGTGCCCCCCGGGGTCGGGAGACATCCTACGAGCAGTACTTC,CSAPRGRETSYEQYF
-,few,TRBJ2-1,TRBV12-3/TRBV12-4,TGTGCCAGCAGTTTCCCAGGGGTCGACAATGAGCAGTTCTTC,CASSFPGVDNEQFF
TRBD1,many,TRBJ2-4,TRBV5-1,TGCGCCAGCAGCTTGGCCGCAGGGGGAATAAACATTCAGTACTTC,CASSLAAGGINIQYF
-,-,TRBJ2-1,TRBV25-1,TGTGCCAGCAGTCCAGGGACCAGGCGTCCGTTCTTC,CASSPGTRRPFF
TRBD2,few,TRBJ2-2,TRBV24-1,TGTGCCACCAGTGACCCCACTAGCGGGCCTAACACCGGGGAGCTGTTTTTT,CATSDPTSGPNTGELFF